This TCR beta chain was sequenced in a study of CD4 T cells in relation to SARS-CoV-2 and coronaviruses (dated by TCRdb to the early 2020s). General notes on the study: In the ViraFEST assay, PBMCs were grown with antigen for nine to eleven days, and TCR beta CDR3s were then sequenced to identify antigen-specific clonal expansions. An HIV-1 Nef peptide pool or a culture without peptide was used as the negative reference condition. HLA restriction was mapped for shared crossreactive spike epitopes using patient-derived lymphoblastoid cell lines. The study assessed, at the TCR clonotype level, memory CD4+ T cell crossreactivity between SARS-CoV-2 and common cold coronavirus spike proteins. The Adaptive Biotechnologies TCR-sequencing kit was used for samples from a few pre-COVID donors and for the naive versus memory experiments, whereas the other data were Illumina-based. A different TCR-beta assay, based on Illumina, was used to sequence expansion assays from other donors in the study. The study at large found these results: No donor contributed both pre-pandemic and post-infection samples, which limited tracing the source of pre-existing responses. Compared with monoreactive clones, crossreactive clones had significantly weaker SARS-CoV-2-driven expansion, a result consistent with antigenic imprinting. In about 60% of donors, memory CD4+ clonotypes turned up that crossrecognized SARS-CoV-2 and at least one common cold coronavirus spike. Because the crossreactivity analysis focused on spike protein, crossreactivity against other viral proteins was not assessed. The study was limited by small numbers of patients and tested TCRs.

For CDR1 and CDR2, the germline V gene (reference sequence) lists SGHNT and YYREEE. The CDR3 goes from the cysteine to the phenylalanine over 16 residues. The read is trimmed to its CDR3 DNA, 48 bases read in frame from base 1. V ends up 1 base short and J 1 base short, with an unmatched junction base count of 6. Libraries were made using the immunoSEQ multiplex PCR assay. In the original analysis: Preprocessing removed nonproductive sequences and CDR3s not starting with C, not ending with F or W, or shorter than 7 amino acids. Antigen-specific clonotypes were called with the MANAFEST web app, based on expansion relative to reference and other culture wells. A clone counted as positive if significantly expanded in 2 of 3 replicate wells versus the reference culture at FDR below 0.05. A further requirement for positive clones was significant expansion compared with all other tandem wells, along with an odds ratio above 5. Pairwise Levenshtein distance, computed with the stringdist R package after three terminal residues were trimmed from each end, was used as the measure of CDR3 homology. TCRdb stores this immuneACCESS table with in-frame sequences only. Part of the clones is absent; in the studies checked, under half of the shortfall reflects unresolved V genes, and no reason is known for the rest. D and trimming come from the DNA, and the V and J calls and clone size come from that table. For this sample the table gives more than 20,000 clones, of which 76% were detected only once. Roughly 30% of the sample is in the top ten clones.

Comments on this clone: Its antigen is unknown. There are no base qualities to consult, and no much larger clone falls within one base.

CD4+ T cells from unexposed donors were collected before the COVID-19 pandemic (2011-2018). Following 10 days of culture, the EasySep CD4+ T cell isolation kit was used to isolate CD4+ T cells. As cell numbers permitted, CD4+ T cells from unexposed donors were tested for reactivity to SARS-CoV-2 S and N and to four common cold coronavirus spike pools. PBMCs were cultured at a few million per well in IMDM supplemented with 5% human AB serum and roughly 10 IU/ml IL-2. Half of the culture medium was replaced with fresh IL-2-containing medium on days 3 and 7. In general, triplicate replicate wells were used for every peptide culture condition. Leukapheresis product for the unexposed donors was bought commercially. Ficoll-Paque PLUS gradient centrifugation was used to isolate PBMCs from either whole blood or leukapheresis product. PBMCs were either cryopreserved at -140 degrees C or used fresh in the expansion assay. The QIAamp Micro DNA Kit was used to extract genomic DNA from the CD4+ T cells.

The receptor's source is a human donor in good health. Sequenced: CD4+ T cells from PBMCs, cultured in vitro. Recombination linked TRBV5-4 to TRBJ2-3; 7 bases in the junction line up with TRBD2. The CDR3 in this case is CASSLKTGGRTDTQYF. DNA sequence: TGTGCCAGCAGCTTGAAGACGGGAGGCCGCACAGATACGCAGTATTTT.